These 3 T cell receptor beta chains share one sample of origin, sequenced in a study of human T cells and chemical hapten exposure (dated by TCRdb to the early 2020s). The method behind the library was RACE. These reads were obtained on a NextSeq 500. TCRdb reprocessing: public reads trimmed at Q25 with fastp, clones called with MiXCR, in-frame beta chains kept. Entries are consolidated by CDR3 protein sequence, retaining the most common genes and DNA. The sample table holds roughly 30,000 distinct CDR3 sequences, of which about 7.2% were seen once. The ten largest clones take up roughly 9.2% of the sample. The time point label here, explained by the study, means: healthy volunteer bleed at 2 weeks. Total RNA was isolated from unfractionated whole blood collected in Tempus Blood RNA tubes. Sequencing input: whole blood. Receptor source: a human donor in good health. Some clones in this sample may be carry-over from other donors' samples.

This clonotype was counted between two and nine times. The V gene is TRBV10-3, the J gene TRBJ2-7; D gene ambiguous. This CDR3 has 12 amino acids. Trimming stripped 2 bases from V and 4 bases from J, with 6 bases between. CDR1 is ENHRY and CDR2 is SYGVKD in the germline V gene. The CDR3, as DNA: TGTGCCATCAGTGAGGTAGGGTACGAGCAGTACTTC. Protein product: CAISEVGYEQYF.

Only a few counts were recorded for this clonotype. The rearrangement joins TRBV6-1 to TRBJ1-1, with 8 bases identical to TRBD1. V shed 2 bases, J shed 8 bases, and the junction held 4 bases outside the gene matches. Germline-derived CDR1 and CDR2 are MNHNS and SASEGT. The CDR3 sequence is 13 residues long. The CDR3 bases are TGTGCCAGCAGTGAAACCGGGACAGGAGAAGCTTTCTTT. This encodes CASSETGTGEAFF.

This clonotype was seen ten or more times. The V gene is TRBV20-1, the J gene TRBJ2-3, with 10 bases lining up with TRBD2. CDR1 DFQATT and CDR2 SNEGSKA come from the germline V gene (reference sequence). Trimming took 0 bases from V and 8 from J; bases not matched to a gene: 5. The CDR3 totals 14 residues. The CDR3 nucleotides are TGCAGTGCTAGAGAAAGCGGGAGGGGGGGTACGCAGTATTTT. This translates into CSARESGRGGTQYF.